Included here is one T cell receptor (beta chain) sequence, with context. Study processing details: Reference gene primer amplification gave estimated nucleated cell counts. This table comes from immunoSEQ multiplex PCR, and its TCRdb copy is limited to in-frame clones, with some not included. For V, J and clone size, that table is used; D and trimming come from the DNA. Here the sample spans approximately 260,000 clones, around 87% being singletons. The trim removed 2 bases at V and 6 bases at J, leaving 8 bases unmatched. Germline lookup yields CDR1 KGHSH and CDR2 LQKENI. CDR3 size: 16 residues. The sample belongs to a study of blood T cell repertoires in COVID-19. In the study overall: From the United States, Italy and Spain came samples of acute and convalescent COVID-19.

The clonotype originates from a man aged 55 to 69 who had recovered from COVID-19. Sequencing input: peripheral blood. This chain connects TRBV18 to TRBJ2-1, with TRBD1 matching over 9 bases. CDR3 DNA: TGTGCCAGCTCACCAACCTGGACAGGGGTGAGCAATGAGCAGTTCTTC. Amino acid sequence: CASSPTWTGVSNEQFF.